One sample yielded the 26 T cell receptor beta chains listed below, sequenced in a study of blood T cell repertoires in COVID-19. Using immunoSEQ multiplex PCR, the repertoire was profiled, and TCRdb retains in-frame clones only, with some absent. The sample lists roughly 88,000 clones; around 90% were seen once. Sequencing was carried out using peripheral blood. The source is a woman between 55 and 75 years old with COVID-19, enrolled during active disease.

This clone was counted a few times. The gene calls are TRBV7-3 and TRBJ2-6; a possible D gene is TRBD1 (6 bases). Germline V gene lookup returns CDR1 SGHTA and CDR2 FQGTGA. This CDR3 is built from 17 residues. The V gene lost 2 bases and the J gene lost 0 bases, with 11 bases spanning the gap. The CDR3 bases are TGTGCCAGCAGCTTAGGGGACATAACCTCTGGGGCCAACGTCCTGACTTTC. Residues: CASSLGDITSGANVLTF.

This chain joins TRBV4-2 and TRBJ2-1; D call uncertain. The CDR3 runs to 19 residues. CDR1 is LGHNA, CDR2 YNFKEQ, per germline. V shed 0 bases and J shed 8 bases, with 26 bases lying between them. The CDR3 nucleotides read TGTGCCAGCAGCCAAGATAAGTCCCGGTGGAGTTATAGCCGGGATGAGCAGTTCTTC. Translated: CASSQDKSRWSYSRDEQFF.

The V and J genes are TRBV30 and TRBJ1-6, with a possible D match to TRBD1 (5 bases). This CDR3 region has 14 residues. Germline CDR1 and CDR2: GTSNPN and SVGIG (reference sequence). V was cut by 5 bases and J by 12 bases, with 20 bases left in between. The CDR3 sequence is CAWQQAEPQLPLHF. The CDR3 DNA follows: TGTGCCTGGCAACAGGCAGAGCCGCAACTACCCCTCCACTTT.

The chain combines TRBV27 with TRBJ2-3; tentatively, D is TRBD1 (5 bases). The CDR3 covers 18 residues. Trimming shortened V by 3 bases and J by 0 bases, and 19 bases separated the two germline ends. Per the germline V gene, CDR1 is MNHEY and CDR2 is SMNVEV (reference sequence). CDR3 residues: CASSFVGVPETSTDTQYF. CDR3 DNA sequence: TGTGCCAGCAGTTTTGTAGGGGTCCCCGAGACTAGCACAGATACGCAGTATTTT.

This rearrangement joins TRBV27 to TRBJ1-4; TRBD1 might be the D (5 bases). V gave up 6 bases and J gave up 4 bases, with 9 bases separating them. In germline, CDR1 is MNHEY, CDR2 SMNVEV (reference sequence). The CDR3 totals 13 residues. In nucleotides, the CDR3 is TGTGCCAGCAGCGACAGACGTAATGAAAAACTGTTTTTT. Encoded protein: CASSDRRNEKLFF. Complete variable domain (other parts from reference TRBV27 and TRBJ1-4): EAQVTQNPRYLITVTGKKLTVTCSQNMNHEYMSWYRQDPGLGLRQIYYSMNVEVTDKGDVPEGYKVSRKEKRNFPLILESPSPNQTSLYFCASSDRRNEKLFFGSGTQLSVL.

The rearrangement joins TRBV19 to TRBJ1-4; D remains unclear. The V end lost 6 bases, the J end lost 10 bases, and 21 bases lay between the germline ends. The CDR3 spans 15 residues. CDR1 LNHDA and CDR2 SQIVND come from the germline V gene (reference sequence). For the CDR3, the DNA is TGTGCCAGTAGCCGAGGGAGCCTTTCGACCGGAAAACTGTTTTTT. It translates to CASSRGSLSTGKLFF.

CDR3 region: CASSFRQGNYGYTF. CDR3 bases: TGTGCCAGCAGCTTCCGACAGGGGAACTATGGCTACACCTTC. The chain carries TRBV7-8 and TRBJ1-2; 8 bases fit TRBD1. J gave up 2 bases and V 3 bases, and 2 bases lay outside the gene matches. Germline V gene data show CDR1 as SGHVS and CDR2 as FQNEAQ. The CDR3 has 14 residues.

The rearrangement links TRBV24-1 to TRBJ1-2; D unclear. The CDR3 is made up of 12 amino acids. Germline assignment: CDR1 KGHDR and CDR2 SFDVKD. Trimming took 5 bases from V and 5 from J, leaving 8 bases between them. CDR3 sequence (DNA): TGTGCCACCAGTGGGCCAGATTATGGCTACACCTTC. Protein: CATSGPDYGYTF.

The chain uses TRBV19 and TRBJ1-1; D remains unclear. Trimming stripped 3 bases from V and 3 bases from J, with 5 bases between. The CDR3 extends over 12 amino acids. CDR1 is LNHDA and CDR2 is SQIVND in the germline V gene (reference sequence). CDR3 bases: TGTGCCAGTAGTATGGCTGACACTGAAGCTTTCTTT. It codes for CASSMADTEAFF.

CDR3 sequence reads: CASSLGTGIEQYF. The CDR3 bases are TGCGCCAGCAGCCTAGGGACAGGGATCGAGCAGTACTTC. The chain couples TRBV5-1 to TRBJ2-7; 9 bases line up with TRBD1. Germline V gene lookup returns CDR1 SGHRS and CDR2 YFSETQ. The CDR3 totals 13 residues. J lost 6 bases, V lost 4 bases, and 5 bases had no gene match.

This clone has just one count. The chain uses TRBV6-2 or TRBV6-3 and TRBJ1-2; possible D gene TRBD1, 5 bases. The V gene's germline CDR1 is MNHEY and CDR2 SVGEGT. This CDR3 region has 13 residues. The V end lost 0 bases, the J end lost 10 bases, and 12 bases lay between the germline ends. The CDR3, as DNA: TGTGCCAGCAGTTACTCAGGGGCAGGAATCTACACCTTC. This translates into CASSYSGAGIYTF.

The gene calls are TRBV28 and TRBJ2-7; D possibly corresponds to TRBD1 (6 bases). CDR3 length: 15 residues. Trimming pared 2 bases from V and 7 bases from J, leaving 18 bases between. Germline values: CDR1 MDHEN, CDR2 SYDVKM. CDR3 nucleotide sequence: TGTGCCAGCAGTTTACCCCCGGGACAAACGCGGGAGCAGTACTTC. Translating gives CASSLPPGQTREQYF.

This rearrangement joins TRBV15 to TRBJ1-1; D gene ambiguous. Germline V CDR1 and CDR2: LNHNV, YYDKDF (reference sequence). The CDR3 sequence is 11 residues long. V was pared by 8 bases and J by 11 bases, with 15 bases between. CDR3 nucleotides: TGTGCCACCCGGACCGGGGAACATGCTTTCTTT. Encoded protein: CATRTGEHAFF.

This clone was seen once. This chain joins TRBV9 and TRBJ1-2, with a possible D match to TRBD1 (6 bases). Per germline, CDR1 SGDLS and CDR2 YYNGEE. The CDR3 runs 14 residues. V was trimmed by 4 bases and J by 6 bases, leaving 16 bases between them. CDR3 sequence reads: CASSFTQGSDGYTF. The CDR3 region has the DNA TGTGCCAGCAGCTTTACACAGGGATCGGATGGCTACACCTTC.

The DNA for the CDR3 is TGTGCCACCAGCCCCAGGGACAGGGGAATAGAGACCCAGTACTTC. Translating gives CATSPRDRGIETQYF. The chain uses TRBV15 and TRBJ2-5; 10 bases align to TRBD1. V shed 5 bases and J 4 bases; nucleotides not matched to a gene: 7. Looked up from germline, CDR1 is LNHNV and CDR2 is YYDKDF (reference sequence). This CDR3 is 15 amino acids long.

The chain is built from TRBV27 and TRBJ1-1; 8 bases are shared with TRBD1. With 6 bases clipped from V and 7 bases from J, the junction kept 10 bases outside the gene matches. This CDR3 has 14 residues. Germline V gives CDR1 MNHEY, CDR2 SMNVEV (reference sequence). CDR3: CASRASQGAGEAFF. As DNA, the CDR3 is TGTGCCAGCAGGGCCTCCCAGGGGGCGGGTGAAGCTTTCTTT.

The rearrangement joins TRBV11-3 to TRBJ2-1; 7 positions agree with TRBD1. Per germline, CDR1 SGHNT and CDR2 YENEEA. There are 14 residues in the CDR3. J lost 4 bases, V lost 5 bases, and 5 bases had no gene match. The CDR3 sequence: CASSRDRLYNEQFF. The DNA for the CDR3 is TGTGCCAGCAGCCGGGACAGACTATACAATGAGCAGTTCTTC. The full variable domain, its missing parts supplied by reference TRBV11-3 and TRBJ2-1, is EAGVVQSPRYKIIEKKQPVAFWCNPISGHNTLYWYLQNLGQGPELLIRYENEEAVDDSQLPKDRFSAERLKGVDSTLKIQPAELGDSAVYLCASSRDRLYNEQFFGPGTRLTVL.

The rearrangement joins TRBV6-6 to TRBJ2-7, with 10 bases fitting TRBD2. CDR1 and CDR2 (germline): MNHNY, SVGAGI (reference sequence). V was clipped by 5 bases and J by 3 bases; unmatched bases: 10. This CDR3 has 16 amino acids. The CDR3 DNA follows: TGTGCCAGCAGTCGAGGGACTAGCGCCATCCTCTACGAGCAGTACTTC. Protein product: CASSRGTSAILYEQYF.

The rearrangement joins TRBV19 to TRBJ1-5; 7 bases are a match to TRBD1. V lost 7 bases to trimming and J lost 9 bases; unmatched junction nucleotides: 18. Germline CDR1 is LNHDA and CDR2 is SQIVND (reference sequence). This CDR3 spans 16 amino acids. For the CDR3, the DNA is TGTGCCAGTACCATCCTCCCGACAGGGACTGGAGGGCCCCAGCATTTT. Translation: CASTILPTGTGGPQHF.

This chain connects TRBV7-9 to TRBJ2-5, with 7 bases matching TRBD2. Germline V gene data show CDR1 as SEHNR and CDR2 as FQNEAQ (reference sequence). V lost 10 bases, J lost 3 bases, and 8 bases stayed unmatched. This CDR3 spans 13 amino acids. CDR3 protein: CANQRGEKETQYF. The DNA for the CDR3 is TGTGCCAATCAGCGGGGAGAAAAAGAGACCCAGTACTTC.

The chain recombines TRBV6-2 or TRBV6-3 with TRBJ2-3; TRBD1 agrees at 10 bases. V lost 5 bases, J lost 2 bases, and 4 bases stayed unmatched. Germline-derived CDR1 and CDR2 are MNHEY and SVGEGT. The CDR3 has 15 residues. CDR3 loop: CASSGGQGVTDTQYF. DNA of the CDR3: TGTGCCAGCAGTGGCGGACAGGGGGTCACAGATACGCAGTATTTT.

J is TRBJ2-7 and V is TRBV3-1 (or the pseudogene TRBV3-2); D might be TRBD2 (5 bases). CDR1 LGHDT and CDR2 YNNKEL come from the germline V gene (reference sequence). The CDR3 loop spans 14 amino acids. Trimming cost V 0 bases and J 7 bases, with 13 bases left between them. CDR3 DNA: TGTGCCAGCAGCCAAGATAGACCCGGGGTGGAGCAGTACTTC. Translated: CASSQDRPGVEQYF.

This clone was seen once. The rearrangement links TRBV5-6 to TRBJ2-7, with TRBD1 matching 7 bases. CDR3 length: 14 amino acids. The V segment lost 2 bases and the J segment 6 bases; nucleotides outside the gene matches: 8. Germline lookup yields CDR1 SGHDT and CDR2 YYEEEE. The CDR3 sequence: CASSFLDRPSEQYF. CDR3 sequence (DNA): TGTGCCAGCAGCTTTCTGGACAGGCCCAGCGAGCAGTACTTC.

The gene calls are TRBV7-9 and TRBJ1-5; 8 nucleotides match TRBD1. The CDR3 loop spans 15 amino acids. V lost 4 bases, J lost 2 bases, and 4 bases stayed unmatched. Per the germline V gene, CDR1 is SEHNR and CDR2 is FQNEAQ (reference sequence). DNA of the CDR3: TGTGCCAGCAGCTGGACAGGGTTCGGCAATCAGCCCCAGCATTTT. Its translation: CASSWTGFGNQPQHF.

DNA of the CDR3: TGTGCCAGCAGAAGACCCCTCGGACAAAAACAAGAGACCCAGTACTTC. Translation: CASRRPLGQKQETQYF. The rearrangement links TRBV5-4 to TRBJ2-5, with D perhaps matching TRBD1 (5 bases). The CDR3 has 16 residues. V lost 5 bases and J 2 bases, leaving 19 bases between the germline ends. Per germline, CDR1 SGHNT and CDR2 YYREEE (reference sequence).

V is TRBV18 and J is TRBJ1-4, with D possibly being TRBD1 (6 bases). The germline V gene encodes CDR1 KGHSH and CDR2 LQKENI. The CDR3 is made up of 15 amino acids. V gave up 3 bases and J gave up 0 bases, with 8 bases separating them. CDR3 coding DNA: TGTGCCAGCTCACCTAGGACAGCAACTAATGAAAAACTGTTTTTT. This codes for CASSPRTATNEKLFF.